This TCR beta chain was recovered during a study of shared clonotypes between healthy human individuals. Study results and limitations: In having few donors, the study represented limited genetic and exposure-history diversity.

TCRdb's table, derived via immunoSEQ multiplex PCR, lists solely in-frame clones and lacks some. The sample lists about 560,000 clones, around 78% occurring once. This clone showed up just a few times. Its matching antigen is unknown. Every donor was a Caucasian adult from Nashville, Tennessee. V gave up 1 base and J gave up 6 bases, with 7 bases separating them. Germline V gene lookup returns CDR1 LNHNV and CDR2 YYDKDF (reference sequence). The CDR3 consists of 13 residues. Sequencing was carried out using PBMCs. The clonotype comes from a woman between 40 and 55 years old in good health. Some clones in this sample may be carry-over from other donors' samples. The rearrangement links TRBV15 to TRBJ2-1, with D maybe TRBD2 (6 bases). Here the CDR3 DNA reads TGTGCCACCAGCAGAGGGGGACTCAATGAGCAGTTCTTC. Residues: CATSRGGLNEQFF.